This T cell receptor (beta chain) was recorded in a study of blood T cell repertoires in COVID-19. CDR1 is SGHRS and CDR2 is YFSETQ in the germline V gene. Trimming stripped 2 bases from V and 0 bases from J, with 14 bases between. This CDR3 is built from 17 residues. Data came from immunoSEQ multiplex PCR; TCRdb stores just in-frame clones and leaves some out. The sample includes some 250,000 clones, about 84% of them seen just once. This TCR was recovered from a man of 80 years or more with acute or convalescent COVID-19. The specimen was peripheral blood. J is TRBJ1-4 and V is TRBV5-1, with D possibly being TRBD1 (6 bases). The chain's CDR3 is CASSFTTTGSTNEKLFF. The CDR3 nucleotides are TGCGCCAGCAGCTTTACGACGACAGGCTCAACTAATGAAAAACTGTTTTTT.